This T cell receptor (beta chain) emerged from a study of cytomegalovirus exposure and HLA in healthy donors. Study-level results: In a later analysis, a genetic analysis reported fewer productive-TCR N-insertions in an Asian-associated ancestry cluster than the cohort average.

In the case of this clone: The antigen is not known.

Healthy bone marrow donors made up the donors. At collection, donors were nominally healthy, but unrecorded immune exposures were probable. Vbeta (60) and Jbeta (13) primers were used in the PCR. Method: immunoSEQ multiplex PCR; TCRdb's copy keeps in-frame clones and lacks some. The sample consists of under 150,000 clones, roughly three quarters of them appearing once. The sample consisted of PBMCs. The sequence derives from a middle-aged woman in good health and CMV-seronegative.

The CDR3 sequence is CASSSTSDYYEQYF. The CDR3 DNA is TGTGCCAGCAGCTCGACTAGCGATTATTACGAGCAGTACTTC. The gene calls are TRBV7-9 and TRBJ2-7; 8 bases are shared with TRBD2. V lost 4 bases, J lost 4 bases, and 6 bases stayed unmatched. This CDR3 is 14 amino acids long. Germline V lookup: CDR1 SEHNR, CDR2 FQNEAQ (reference sequence).